The source of this T cell receptor beta chain is a study of T cell responses to AZD1222 COVID-19 vaccine. Profiled with immunoSEQ multiplex PCR; TCRdb holds only in-frame clones, not every one. Among fewer than 200,000 clones, around nine tenths were seen once, and the ten largest hold roughly 1.7%. Whole-study results and caveats: Spike-specific TCR repertoires showed rising breadth and depth after two AZD1222 doses. Seropositive at baseline were only a handful of AZD1222 recipients. Clonal diversity may have been underestimated, and the donors were mostly white British, with more females than males.

V shed 6 bases and J 6 bases; nucleotides not matched to a gene: 5. Germline CDR1 and CDR2: MDHEN and SYDVKM. CDR3 size: 13 residues. As for this clone: The antigen is unknown.

The chain links TRBV28 to TRBJ2-1; 7 bases fit TRBD1. The sample here was peripheral blood, taken on day 0 of AZD1222 vaccination. The receptor's source is an adult in good health. CDR3 region: CASRDRLANEQFF. CDR3 DNA: TGTGCCAGCAGGGACAGGTTAGCCAATGAGCAGTTCTTC.